This T cell receptor (beta chain) is from a study of blood T cell repertoires in COVID-19. Study background: Sample material is recorded as cDNA or gDNA derived from T cells, B-cell-depleted T cells, or PBMCs.

The CDR3 is made up of 14 amino acids. V dropped 0 bases and J dropped 5 bases, with 10 bases sitting between them. Germline lookup yields CDR1 MNHEY and CDR2 SVGAGI. In the source study's methods: Using reference gene primer amplification, nucleated cell counts were estimated. TCRdb's table, derived via immunoSEQ multiplex PCR, lists solely in-frame clones and lacks some. The V and J calls and clone size come from that table; D and trimming were worked out from the DNA. The repertoire has 85,000 to 120,000 clones, roughly 90% of them found once; the top ten carry approximately 5.6%. The chain couples TRBV6-5 to TRBJ1-2; D gene unclear. The origin of this receptor is a woman in her forties or fifties with COVID-19, enrolled during active disease. Source material: peripheral blood. The CDR3 sequence: CASSYSLDFYGYTF. The DNA for the CDR3 is TGTGCCAGCAGTTACTCCTTGGACTTTTATGGCTACACCTTC.